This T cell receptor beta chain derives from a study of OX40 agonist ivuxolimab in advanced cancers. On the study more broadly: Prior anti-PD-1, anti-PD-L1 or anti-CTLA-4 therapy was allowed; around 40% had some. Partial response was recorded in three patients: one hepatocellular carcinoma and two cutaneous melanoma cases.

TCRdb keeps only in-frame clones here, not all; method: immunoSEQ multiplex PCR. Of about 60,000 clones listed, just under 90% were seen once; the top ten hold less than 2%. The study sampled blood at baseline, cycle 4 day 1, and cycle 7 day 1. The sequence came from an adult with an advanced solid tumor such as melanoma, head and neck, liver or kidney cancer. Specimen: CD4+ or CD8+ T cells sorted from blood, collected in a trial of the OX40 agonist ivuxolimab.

This CDR3 reads CASSQDPQIYGYTF. The DNA of the CDR3 is TGCGCCAGCAGCCAAGATCCTCAAATATATGGCTACACCTTC. This chain links TRBV4-3 with TRBJ1-2; D is ambiguous. CDR1 LGHNA and CDR2 YSLEER come from the germline V gene. This CDR3 region has 14 residues. Trimming took 0 bases from V and 5 from J, leaving 10 bases between them.